Below, one T cell receptor (beta chain) is given with its context. The antigen is unknown. Germline V gene data show CDR1 as LNHNV and CDR2 as YYDKDF (reference sequence). This CDR3 contains 13 residues. The ends were cut back, 5 bases at V and 5 bases at J, with 12 bases in the middle. The data originate from a study of memory CD4+ T cells and cytomegalovirus serostatus. Study overall: Of the healthy Belgian adults, nine or ten were CMV seropositive and around 22 seronegative. General study findings and limits: Each of 60 to 80 CMV-associated TCRbeta sequences occurred in one to five individuals.

Clones were read by immunoSEQ multiplex PCR, and TCRdb kept only the in-frame ones, dropping some. This sample yields some 50,000 clones, of which around 80% are seen a single time; around 1.6% belongs to the top ten. The sort gate was single viable CD3+CD4+CD8-CD45RO+ cells for memory CD4+ T cells. Donors' CMV status reflects serum IgG against pp150, pp28, p38, p52. This rearrangement joins TRBV15 to TRBJ2-5; D remains ambiguous. Sequencing used memory CD4+ T cells from blood. The origin of this receptor is an adult in good health and CMV-seronegative. CDR3 protein: CATSGSYSETQYF. DNA of the CDR3: TGTGCCACCAGCGGTAGTTACAGTGAGACCCAGTACTTC.